This TCR beta chain was found in a study of T cells after yellow fever vaccination. Whole-study context: Some fractions had low cell numbers, and these were prepared with SMART-Seq v4 Ultra Low Input. Study conclusions and caveats: Reappearance after the booster was observed for most primary-vaccination clones (roughly 97% CD4, about 90% CD8). The secondary response peaked faster, at day 5 versus 15, but was weaker.

One entry per CDR3 protein, called by TCRdb with MiXCR from the 5' RACE reads. The table shows approximately 580,000 distinct CDR3 sequences, with about 15% occurring only once. V gave up 5 bases and J gave up 1 base, with 9 bases separating them. CDR1 SGHDN and CDR2 FVKESK come from the germline V gene. This CDR3 region has 13 residues. In the case of this clonotype: The antigen remains unidentified.

The input for sequencing was PBMCs, taken 5 to 6 days after the first yellow fever vaccination. This chain links TRBV14 with TRBJ2-7, with D unclear. The sequence was obtained from a man between 18 and 29 years old who received the YFV17D yellow fever vaccine. This chain's CDR3 is CASSRTNSYEQYV. The CDR3 bases are TGTGCCAGCAGCAGAACCAATTCCTACGAGCAGTACGTC.